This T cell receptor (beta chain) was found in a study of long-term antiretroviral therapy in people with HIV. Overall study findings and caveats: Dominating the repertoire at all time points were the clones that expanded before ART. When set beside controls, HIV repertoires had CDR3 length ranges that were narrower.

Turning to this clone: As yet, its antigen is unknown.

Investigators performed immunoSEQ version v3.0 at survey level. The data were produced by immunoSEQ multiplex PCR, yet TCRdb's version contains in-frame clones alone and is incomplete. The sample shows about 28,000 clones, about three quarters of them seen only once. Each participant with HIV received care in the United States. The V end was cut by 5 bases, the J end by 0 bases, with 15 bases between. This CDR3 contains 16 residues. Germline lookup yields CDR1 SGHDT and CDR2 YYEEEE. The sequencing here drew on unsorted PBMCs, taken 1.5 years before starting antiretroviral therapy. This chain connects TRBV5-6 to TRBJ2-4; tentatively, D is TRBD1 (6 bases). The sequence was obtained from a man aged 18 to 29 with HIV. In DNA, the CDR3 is TGTGCCAGCAGTATACAGGGATTTTTAGCCAAAAACATTCAGTACTTC. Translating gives CASSIQGFLAKNIQYF.